The clone carrying this T cell receptor (beta chain) was seen many times. This entry is derived from a study of T cells in Graves' hyperthyroidism and ophthalmopathy. Overall study context: Before treatment of any kind, peripheral blood was taken at initial diagnosis.

Amplification yielded TCR beta CDR3 regions, with RNA transcripts as the source. Primed by the HTBI set, a first-round RT-PCR was run on the TCR CDR3. TCRdb ran MiXCR on the multiplex PCR reads and lists one entry per CDR3 protein. The data contain 300,000 to 400,000 distinct CDR3 sequences, roughly 20% of them seen just once; the ten biggest clones take up around 47%. Source material for PBMCs was more than 9.5 ml fresh peripheral blood. This CDR3 has 15 amino acids. J lost 8 bases, V lost 3 bases, and 3 bases had no gene match. Germline CDR1 and CDR2: SNHLY and FYNNEI. The sequence derives from a woman in her forties or fifties with Graves' hyperthyroidism. This rearrangement joins TRBV2 to TRBJ2-1, with 14 bases matching TRBD2. Sequenced input: blood. CDR3 DNA sequence: TGTGCCAGCAGTGATGGGACTAGCGGGGGAGATGAGCAGTTCTTC. Protein sequence: CASSDGTSGGDEQFF.